The 14 T cell receptor beta chains below come from one sample, sequenced in a study of blood T cells in healthy people across ages. PCR was performed a second time for roughly 7 to 11 cycles using a sample-barcoded 5' primer and a J-beta primer mix. TCRdb reanalysed the 5' RACE reads using MiXCR and keeps one entry per CDR3 protein. Seen here are about 570,000 distinct CDR3 sequences, approximately 25% observed once, and the top ten hold around 18%. The material sequenced was blood. The receptors derive from a woman in her 70s in good health.

This clonotype turned up a few times. The genes are TRBV7-9 and TRBJ2-5; D is uncertain. Trimming left V 3 bases short and J 5 bases short, with 10 bases between. CDR3 length equals 13 residues. Germline CDR1 is SEHNR and CDR2 is FQNEAQ (reference sequence). In DNA, the CDR3 is TGTGCCAGCAGCTTCGGTAATACGGAGACCCAGTACTTC. Translating gives CASSFGNTETQYF.

This clonotype has only a few counts. The chain has TRBV7-2 and TRBJ2-5, with D unclear. Trimming pared 1 base from V and 1 base from J, leaving 7 bases between. CDR1 SGHTA and CDR2 FQGNSA come from the germline V gene. The CDR3 extends over 14 amino acids. CDR3 bases: TGTGCCAGCAGCTTAGTGGTCAGCCAAGAGACCCAGTACTTC. Amino acid sequence: CASSLVVSQETQYF.

As for this clonotype: The missing conserved phenylalanine or tryptophan at the end of this CDR3 makes a read error likely. The chain couples TRBV6-4 to TRBJ2-3; 8 bases map to TRBD2. V shed 0 bases, J shed 0 bases, and the junction held 5 bases outside the gene matches. CDR1 MRHNA and CDR2 SNTAGT come from the germline V gene. This CDR3 has 17 residues. The CDR3 spells CASSDSPAGASTDTQYI. CDR3 coding DNA: TGTGCCAGCAGTGACTCCCCAGCGGGGGCAAGCACAGATACGCAGTATATT.

This chain joins TRBV20-1 and TRBJ2-7; TRBD2 matches 10 bases. CDR1 is DFQATT, CDR2 SNEGSKA, per germline (reference sequence). Germline trimming cut 4 bases from V and 1 base from J; bases unmatched to any gene: 7. The CDR3 loop spans 15 amino acids. CDR3 loop: CSATASGGLSYEQYF. Here the CDR3 DNA reads TGCAGTGCTACGGCTAGCGGGGGCCTTTCCTACGAGCAGTACTTC.

This clonotype was observed a few times. For the CDR3, the DNA is TGTGCCAGCAGCCCCATGGGTCTAGGCCAACACAATGAGCAGTTCTTC. Translation: CASSPMGLGQHNEQFF. The chain recombines TRBV4-2 with TRBJ2-1; D remains unclear. The germline V gene has CDR1 LGHNA and CDR2 YNFKEQ. Trimming shortened V by 4 bases and J by 5 bases, and 18 bases separated the two germline ends. This CDR3 has 16 residues.

The V and J genes are TRBV20-1 and TRBJ2-2; the match to TRBD2 covers 9 bases. This CDR3 contains 16 residues. V shed 6 bases, J shed 0 bases, and the junction held 8 bases outside the gene matches. The germline V gene encodes CDR1 DFQATT and CDR2 SNEGSKA (reference sequence). CDR3 in DNA: TGCAGTGCGCTGAGCCCTAGCGGGGCGAACACCGGGGAGCTGTTTTTT. It is translated as CSALSPSGANTGELFF.

A few counts support this clonotype. The rearrangement joins TRBV29-1 to TRBJ2-5; no clear D. The V gene's germline CDR1 is SQVTM and CDR2 ANQGSEA. V lost 4 bases to trimming and J lost 1 base, with 7 bases between them. This CDR3 is 12 amino acids long. CDR3 nucleotide sequence: TGCAGCGTTGTCGAGACCCAAGAGACCCAGTACTTC. Translation gives CSVVETQETQYF.

The chain carries TRBV2 and TRBJ2-7; TRBD2 aligns across 9 bases. The CDR3 runs to 13 residues. Trimming took 7 bases from V and 3 from J; bases not matched to a gene: 4. CDR1 is SNHLY and CDR2 is FYNNEI in the germline V gene. The CDR3 is CASIKAGGYEQYF. For the CDR3, the DNA is TGTGCCAGCATCAAAGCGGGGGGCTACGAGCAGTACTTC.

This clonotype was observed a few times. The chain links TRBV10-3 to TRBJ2-5; tentatively, D is TRBD1 or TRBD2 (5 bases each). Germline V lookup: CDR1 ENHRY, CDR2 SYGVKD. The CDR3 sequence is 13 residues long. The germline V and J ends were trimmed by 6 bases and 2 bases, with 10 bases remaining between them. The DNA of the CDR3 is TGTGCCATCAGACGGGACCTACAAGAGACCCAGTACTTC. It specifies CAIRRDLQETQYF.

In this sample, this clonotype turned up a few times. The V gene is TRBV2, the J gene TRBJ2-5; a possible D gene is TRBD2 (5 bases). Trimming removed 6 bases from V and 8 bases from J, with 10 bases in between. This CDR3 spans 11 amino acids. The germline V gene has CDR1 SNHLY and CDR2 FYNNEI. The CDR3 protein is CASRGEYTQYF. The CDR3 DNA reads as TGTGCCAGCAGGGGAGAGTACACCCAGTACTTC.

V and J are TRBV15 and TRBJ2-7; D is unclear. Germline CDR1 and CDR2: LNHNV and YYDKDF (reference sequence). The CDR3 spans 14 residues. The V end was cut by 0 bases, the J end by 3 bases, with 9 bases between. The CDR3 here is CATSREAAYYEQYF. DNA for the CDR3: TGTGCCACCAGCAGAGAGGCAGCTTACTACGAGCAGTACTTC.

The chain couples TRBV18 to TRBJ1-2; 8 bases align to TRBD1. The trim removed 6 bases at V and 7 bases at J, leaving 4 bases unmatched. This CDR3 is built from 12 residues. The germline gives CDR1 KGHSH, CDR2 LQKENI. As DNA, the CDR3 is TGTGCCAGCTCCTCGGACAGGGCTGGCTACACCTTC. Its translation is CASSSDRAGYTF. The full variable domain, with the rest looked up from reference TRBV18 and TRBJ1-2, is NAGVMQNPRHLVRRRGQEARLRCSPMKGHSHVYWYRQLPEEGLKFMVYLQKENIIDESGMPKERFSAEFPKEGPSILRIQQVVRGDSAAYFCASSSDRAGYTFGSGTRLTVV.

This clonotype was counted only a few times. The V call is TRBV20-1, the J call TRBJ1-2, with D unresolved. CDR1 is DFQATT and CDR2 is SNEGSKA in the germline V gene (reference sequence). Trimming left V 3 bases short and J 8 bases short, with 13 bases between. The CDR3 runs 12 residues. CDR3 residues: CSASLLWSGYTF. The CDR3 region has the DNA TGCAGTGCTAGTCTGCTCTGGAGCGGCTACACCTTC.

This clonotype has a handful of counts. The chain carries TRBV12-3 or TRBV12-4 and TRBJ1-2, with D possibly TRBD1 on 6 matching bases. Deletions cut 2 bases from V and 8 bases from J, with 18 bases between. This CDR3 is 15 amino acids long. Written as DNA, the CDR3 is TGTGCCAGCAGTTTACGGCGTGGACAGTTGACCGGCTACACCTTC. This sequence encodes CASSLRRGQLTGYTF.